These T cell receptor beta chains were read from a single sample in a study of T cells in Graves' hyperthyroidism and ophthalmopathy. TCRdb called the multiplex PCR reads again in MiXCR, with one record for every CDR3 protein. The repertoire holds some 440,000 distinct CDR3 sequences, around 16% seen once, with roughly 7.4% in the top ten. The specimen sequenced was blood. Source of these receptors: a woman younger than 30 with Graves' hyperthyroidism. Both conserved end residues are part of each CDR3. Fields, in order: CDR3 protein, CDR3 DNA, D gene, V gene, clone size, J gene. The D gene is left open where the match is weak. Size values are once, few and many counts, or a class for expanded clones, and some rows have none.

CDR3 protein: CASSLGTVSTDTQYF; CDR3 DNA: TGTGCCAGCAGTTTAGGAACAGTTAGCACAGATACGCAGTATTTT; D gene: -; V gene: TRBV28; clone size: many; J gene: TRBJ2-3
CDR3 protein: CASSQGFTLARDGYTF; CDR3 DNA: TGCGCCAGCAGCCAAGGGTTTACTCTGGCCAGGGATGGCTACACCTTC; D gene: -; V gene: TRBV4-1; clone size: many; J gene: TRBJ1-2
CDR3 protein: CASSYGGARNEKLFF; CDR3 DNA: TGTGCCAGCAGCTATGGAGGTGCGCGTAATGAAAAACTGTTTTTT; D gene: -; V gene: TRBV7-3; clone size: many; J gene: TRBJ1-4
CDR3 protein: CASSQDPLAGGPGNEQYF; CDR3 DNA: TGTGCCAGCAGCCAAGATCCCCTAGCGGGGGGGCCGGGAAACGAGCAGTACTTC; D gene: TRBD2; V gene: TRBV4-2; clone size: -; J gene: TRBJ2-7
CDR3 protein: CASSEPNRENYEQYF; CDR3 DNA: TGCGCCAGCAGTGAGCCTAACAGGGAAAACTACGAGCAGTACTTC; D gene: -; V gene: TRBV10-1; clone size: many; J gene: TRBJ2-7
CDR3 protein: CASSLSPSGNTGELFF; CDR3 DNA: TGCGCCAGCAGCTTGAGTCCGTCGGGCAACACCGGGGAGCTGTTTTTT; D gene: -; V gene: TRBV5-1; clone size: -; J gene: TRBJ2-2
CDR3 protein: CATALGVALVDTQYF; CDR3 DNA: TGTGCCACCGCCCTAGGGGTAGCGCTAGTGGATACGCAGTATTTT; D gene: -; V gene: TRBV2; clone size: many; J gene: TRBJ2-3
CDR3 protein: CSAREFLRTEAFF; CDR3 DNA: TGCAGTGCTAGAGAATTCCTGCGGACTGAAGCTTTCTTT; D gene: -; V gene: TRBV20-1; clone size: many; J gene: TRBJ1-1
CDR3 protein: CASSQVSPGASVAYF; CDR3 DNA: TGTGCCAGCAGCCAAGTATCCCCAGGGGCCTCTGTAGCGTATTTT; D gene: -; V gene: TRBV3-1; clone size: -; J gene: TRBJ2-3
CDR3 protein: CASSEDGDSYNSPLHF; CDR3 DNA: TGTGCCAGCAGCGAGGACGGAGACTCCTATAATTCACCCCTCCACTTT; D gene: -; V gene: TRBV6-1; clone size: many; J gene: TRBJ1-6
CDR3 protein: CASASGQGRATQYF; CDR3 DNA: TGTGCCAGCGCGTCAGGGCAGGGGAGAGCTACGCAGTATTTT; D gene: -; V gene: TRBV28; clone size: many; J gene: TRBJ2-3